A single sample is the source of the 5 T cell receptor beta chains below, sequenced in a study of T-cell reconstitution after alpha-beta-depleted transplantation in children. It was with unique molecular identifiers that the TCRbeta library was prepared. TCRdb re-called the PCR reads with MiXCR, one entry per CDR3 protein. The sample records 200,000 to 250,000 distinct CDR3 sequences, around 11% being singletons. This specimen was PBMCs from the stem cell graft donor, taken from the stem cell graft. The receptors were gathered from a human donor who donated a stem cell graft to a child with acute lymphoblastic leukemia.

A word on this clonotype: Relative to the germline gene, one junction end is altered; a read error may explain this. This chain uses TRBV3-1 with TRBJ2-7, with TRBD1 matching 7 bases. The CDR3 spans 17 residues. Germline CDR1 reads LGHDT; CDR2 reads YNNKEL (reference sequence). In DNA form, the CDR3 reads TGTGCCACCAGCCAAGAAGGGGGCAGTCCGAATACCTACGAGCAGTACTTC. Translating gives CATSQEGGSPNTYEQYF.

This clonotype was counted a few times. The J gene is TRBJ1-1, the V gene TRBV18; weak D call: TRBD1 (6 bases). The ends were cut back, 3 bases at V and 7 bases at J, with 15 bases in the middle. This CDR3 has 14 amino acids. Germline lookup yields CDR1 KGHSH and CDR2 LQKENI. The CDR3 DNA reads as TGTGCCAGCTCACCCTCCTGGGGGGCCGGTGAAGCTTTCTTT. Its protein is CASSPSWGAGEAFF.

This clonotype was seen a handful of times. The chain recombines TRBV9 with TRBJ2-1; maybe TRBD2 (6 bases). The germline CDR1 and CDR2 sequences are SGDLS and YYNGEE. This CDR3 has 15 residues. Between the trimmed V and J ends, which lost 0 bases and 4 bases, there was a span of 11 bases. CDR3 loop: CASSVAIAVYNEQFF. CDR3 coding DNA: TGTGCCAGCAGCGTAGCAATAGCGGTGTACAATGAGCAGTTCTTC. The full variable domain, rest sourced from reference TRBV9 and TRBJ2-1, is DSGVTQTPKHLITATGQRVTLRCSPRSGDLSVYWYQQSLDQGLQFLIQYYNGEERAKGNILERFSAQQFPDLHSELNLSSLELGDSALYFCASSVAIAVYNEQFFGPGTRLTVL.

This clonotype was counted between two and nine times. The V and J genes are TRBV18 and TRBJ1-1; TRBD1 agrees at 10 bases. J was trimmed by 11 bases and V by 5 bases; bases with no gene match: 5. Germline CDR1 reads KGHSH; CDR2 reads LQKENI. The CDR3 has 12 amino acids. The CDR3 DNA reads TGTGCCAGCTCAACGAGGGGACAGGGGGCTTTCTTT. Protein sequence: CASSTRGQGAFF.

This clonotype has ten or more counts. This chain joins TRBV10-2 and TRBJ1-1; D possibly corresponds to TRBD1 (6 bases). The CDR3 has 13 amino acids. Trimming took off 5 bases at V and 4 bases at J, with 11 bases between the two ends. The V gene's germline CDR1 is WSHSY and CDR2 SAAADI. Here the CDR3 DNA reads TGCGCCAGCAGTTCAGGGGATGGCACTGAAGCTTTCTTT. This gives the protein CASSSGDGTEAFF.